A selection of T cell receptor beta chains follows, all from one sample in a study of glioma-infiltrating T cells after dendritic cell vaccination. Some clones are missing from TCRdb's copy, which holds only in-frame ones; the method was immunoSEQ multiplex PCR. The data show around 60,000 clones, around nine tenths seen once. The sample was blood, taken after dendritic cell vaccination. Receptors were obtained from a human donor with glioblastoma. Both conserved end residues are part of each CDR3. A D gene is named only where the DNA matches it firmly. Only some rows state a clone size, as once, few, many or a class for expanded clones.

>.|TRBV30|TRBJ2-4|few
CAWEGGNIQYF
TGTGCCTGGGAAGGGGGAAACATTCAGTACTTC
>TRBD1|TRBV7-2|TRBJ1-1|.
CASSLGQGHTEAFF
TGTGCCAGCAGCTTGGGACAGGGCCACACTGAAGCTTTCTTT
>.|TRBV14|TRBJ2-7|.
CASSPPFGGKDEQYF
TGTGCCAGCAGCCCCCCCTTTGGGGGCAAGGACGAGCAGTACTTC
>.|TRBV11-3|TRBJ1-1|.
CASGRTVTTLNTEAFF
TGTGCCAGCGGGAGGACCGTAACAACCTTGAACACTGAAGCTTTCTTT
>TRBD1|TRBV18|TRBJ1-4|.
CASSPPVRGNEKLFF
TGTGCCAGCTCACCACCCGTCAGGGGGAATGAAAAACTGTTTTTT
>TRBD2|TRBV29-1|TRBJ2-4|.
CSVDATSGGANIQYF
TGCAGCGTTGACGCGACTAGCGGGGGGGCAAACATTCAGTACTTC
>.|TRBV12-5|TRBJ2-7|once
CASGSGILPYEQYF
TGTGCTAGTGGTTCAGGCATCCTCCCCTACGAGCAGTACTTC
>.|TRBV5-1|TRBJ2-1|.
CASSLASEQFF
TGCGCCAGCAGCTTGGCGTCTGAGCAGTTCTTC
>TRBD2|TRBV6-5|TRBJ2-7|.
CASSSGGAGEQYF
TGTGCCAGCAGCAGCGGGGGGGCCGGGGAGCAGTACTTC
>.|TRBV6-6|TRBJ1-4|.
CASNSAGGNEKLFF
TGTGCCAGCAACAGCGCGGGGGGTAACGAAAAACTGTTTTTT
>.|TRBV19|TRBJ2-1|.
CASSMVRENNEQFF
TGTGCCAGTAGTATGGTCAGGGAAAACAATGAGCAGTTCTTC
>TRBD2|TRBV5-4|TRBJ2-5|few
CASSLGSSGVETQYF
TGTGCCAGCAGCTTGGGTTCTAGCGGGGTGGAGACCCAGTACTTC
>TRBD1|TRBV27|TRBJ1-5|.
CASSPLRQGARYSNQPQHF
TGTGCCAGCAGTCCCTTAAGACAGGGGGCACGATATAGCAATCAGCCCCAGCATTTT
>TRBD1|TRBV2|TRBJ1-5|few
CASSNPGQGFQPQHF
TGTGCCAGCAGCAACCCGGGACAGGGATTTCAGCCCCAGCATTTT
>.|TRBV30|TRBJ2-7|once
CAGKQGYEQYF
TGTGCCGGAAAACAGGGCTACGAGCAGTACTTC
>TRBD1|TRBV29-1|TRBJ2-1|.
CSVKPGQGDQFF
TGCAGCGTTAAACCGGGACAGGGTGACCAGTTCTTC
>TRBD2|TRBV2|TRBJ2-3|few
CASGTTLTDTQYF
TGTGCCAGCGGGACTACGTTGACAGATACGCAGTATTTT
>.|TRBV6-5|TRBJ2-3|.
CASSYVTGVDTQYF
TGTGCCAGCAGTTACGTAACGGGAGTGGATACGCAGTATTTT
>TRBD2|TRBV6-5|TRBJ2-3|.
CASTSGGTDTQYF
TGTGCCAGCACTAGCGGGGGCACAGATACGCAGTATTTT
>TRBD2|TRBV4-1|TRBJ2-5|once
CASSQETSGTLPEETQYF
TGCGCCAGCAGCCAAGAAACTAGCGGGACGCTCCCAGAGGAGACCCAGTACTTC
>TRBD1|TRBV30|TRBJ1-2|.
CAWSAKGQGSGGYTF
TGTGCCTGGAGTGCTAAAGGACAGGGATCAGGTGGCTACACCTTC
>TRBD2|TRBV6-5|TRBJ2-7|.
CASSYGREGTYEQYF
TGTGCCAGCAGTTATGGGCGGGAGGGAACCTACGAGCAGTACTTC
>TRBD1|TRBV27|TRBJ2-3|.
CASSSIIATGSTDTQYF
TGTGCCAGCAGTTCCATTATAGCGACAGGGAGCACAGATACGCAGTATTTT
>TRBD2|TRBV6-6|TRBJ2-2|.
CASSFPGGDTGELFF
TGTGCCAGCAGTTTTCCGGGGGGAGACACCGGGGAGCTGTTTTTT
>.|TRBV6-6|TRBJ1-2|.
CASSPRGLGYGYTF
TGTGCCAGCAGTCCCCGAGGGTTGGGCTATGGCTACACCTTC
>TRBD1|TRBV5-1|TRBJ1-1|once
CASSFVPGQGTSAFF
TGCGCCAGCAGCTTCGTACCGGGACAGGGGACTAGTGCTTTCTTT
>.|TRBV4-3|TRBJ1-1|.
CASSQDPAGGTEAFF
TGCGCCAGCAGCCAAGATCCAGCGGGGGGGACTGAAGCTTTCTTT
>.|TRBV7-8|TRBJ1-2|.
CASSSASGGSYGYTF
TGTGCCAGCAGCTCCGCATCGGGGGGCTCCTATGGCTACACCTTC
>TRBD2|TRBV6-4|TRBJ2-7|few
CASSEASGGYEQYF
TGTGCCAGCAGTGAGGCTAGCGGGGGATACGAGCAGTACTTC
>TRBD2|TRBV13|TRBJ2-4|.
CASSLGREVLKYF
TGTGCCAGCAGCTTAGGGCGGGAGGTCCTAAAGTACTTC
>TRBD2|TRBV5-1|TRBJ2-1|.
CASSTQGGRAYNEQFF
TGCGCCAGCAGCACCCAGGGAGGGCGCGCCTACAATGAGCAGTTCTTC
>.|TRBV21-1|TRBJ2-7|.
CASSKAPGIGYEQYF
TGTGCCAGCAGCAAAGCGCCGGGGATAGGGTACGAGCAGTACTTC
>.|TRBV18|TRBJ2-1|once
CASSEQGGVRKDEQFF
TGTGCCAGCTCAGAACAGGGGGGGGTCCGCAAGGATGAGCAGTTCTTC
>.|TRBV7-9|TRBJ1-5|.
CASSSQTGPYSNQPQHF
TGTGCCAGCAGCTCCCAGACAGGACCGTATAGCAATCAGCCCCAGCATTTT
>.|TRBV10-2|TRBJ2-2|few
CASRGSLAMRYTGELFF
TGCGCCAGCAGGGGATCTCTAGCGATGCGTTACACCGGGGAGCTGTTTTTT
>.|TRBV7-2|TRBJ2-1|.
CASSLVSTLSHNEQFF
TGTGCCAGCAGCTTGGTCTCTACCCTTTCGCACAATGAGCAGTTCTTC
>TRBD2|TRBV5-4|TRBJ2-7|.
CASSLSSGGANEQYF
TGTGCCAGCAGCTTATCTAGCGGGGGGGCAAACGAGCAGTACTTC
>.|TRBV11-3|TRBJ2-5|.
CASSPKSVPETQYF
TGTGCCAGCAGCCCCAAGTCAGTTCCGGAGACCCAGTACTTC
>.|TRBV9|TRBJ2-7|few
CASSVGSGSNYEQYF
TGTGCCAGCAGCGTAGGGAGCGGGTCGAACTACGAGCAGTACTTC
>.|TRBV2|TRBJ1-2|.
CASRPGGGNDGYGYTF
TGTGCCAGCAGGCCGGGGGGAGGTAACGACGGCTATGGCTACACCTTC
>.|TRBV20-1|TRBJ2-3|.
CSAGLSDTQYF
TGCAGTGCGGGACTGTCAGATACGCAGTATTTT
>TRBD2|TRBV27|TRBJ2-1|.
CASSPILADPYNEQFF
TGTGCCAGCAGTCCAATACTAGCGGATCCCTACAATGAGCAGTTCTTC
>.|TRBV30|TRBJ2-1|.
CAWSRGISYNEQFF
TGTGCCTGGAGTCGGGGGATTTCCTACAATGAGCAGTTCTTC
>.|TRBV9|TRBJ2-4|.
CASSVDEGAKNIQYF
TGTGCCAGCAGCGTAGATGAGGGCGCCAAAAACATTCAGTACTTC
>.|TRBV2|TRBJ2-5|.
CASSDAVRGSKETQYF
TGTGCCAGCAGTGACGCTGTGAGGGGGTCAAAAGAGACCCAGTACTTC
>TRBD2|TRBV6-6|TRBJ2-1|.
CASSYRGGGFF
TGTGCCAGCAGTTACCGGGGGGGAGGGTTCTTC
>.|TRBV19|TRBJ1-5|.
CASRTGPGSNQPQHF
TGTGCCAGTAGAACAGGCCCCGGCAGCAATCAGCCCCAGCATTTT
>.|TRBV9|TRBJ2-1|.
CASSVTSSYNEQFF
TGTGCCAGCAGCGTGACTAGCTCCTACAATGAGCAGTTCTTC
>.|TRBV27|TRBJ2-7|few
CASTNLTPGPTHF
TGTGCCAGCACCAACCTGACACCTGGCCCTACTCACTTC
>.|TRBV7-9|TRBJ2-5|.
CASSLGGFGETQYF
TGTGCCAGCAGCTTAGGAGGGTTCGGGGAGACCCAGTACTTC
>TRBD1|TRBV7-2|TRBJ2-2|.
CASSLGQGSTGELFF
TGTGCCAGCAGCTTAGGACAGGGGAGCACCGGGGAGCTGTTTTTT
>.|TRBV18|TRBJ1-5|.
CASSPLVGEQPQHF
TGTGCCAGCTCACCACTAGTAGGGGAACAGCCCCAGCATTTT
>.|TRBV19|TRBJ1-5|.
CASSMIGGSLGNQPQHF
TGTGCCAGTAGTATGATTGGGGGGTCCTTAGGCAATCAGCCCCAGCATTTT
>.|TRBV10-2|TRBJ2-2|once
CASSYEGSPGELFF
TGCGCCAGCAGTTACGAGGGCTCGCCCGGGGAGCTGTTTTTT